The rows below give T cell receptor beta chains drawn from one sample of a study of a mutant IDH1 vaccine in newly diagnosed glioma. These receptors lack a known antigen. Sequencing was performed with immunoSEQ multiplex PCR; in TCRdb, only in-frame clones are kept and a portion is missing. The sample has some 48,000 clones; roughly 80% are singletons. The input for sequencing was PBMCs, taken from a glioma patient whose treatment included an IDH1 peptide vaccine. These receptors originate from a man aged 40-50 years with glioma. CDR3s include the opening cysteine and the closing phenylalanine or tryptophan. Fields, in order: J gene, clone size, V gene, D gene, CDR3 DNA, CDR3 protein. A D gene is named only where the DNA matches it firmly. Clone size is not always given. Where it is, it says once, few, many or a class for expanded clones.

j_call: TRBJ1-3
clone_size: .
v_call: TRBV6-6
d_call: .
cdr3_nt: TGTGCCAGCAGTTATCGGACGGCTCCATCTGGAAACACCATATATTTT
cdr3_aa: CASSYRTAPSGNTIYF

j_call: TRBJ2-7
clone_size: .
v_call: TRBV19
d_call: TRBD1
cdr3_nt: TGTGCCAGTAGTCTAACAGGGGGAGGCTACGAGCAGTACTTC
cdr3_aa: CASSLTGGGYEQYF

j_call: TRBJ2-3
clone_size: .
v_call: TRBV7-6
d_call: .
cdr3_nt: TGTGCCAGCAGCTTAGGGGGGATTAGCACAGATACGCAGTATTTT
cdr3_aa: CASSLGGISTDTQYF

j_call: TRBJ1-2
clone_size: .
v_call: TRBV6-1
d_call: TRBD1
cdr3_nt: TGTGCCAGCAATTTCAGGGGGAGAGGCTACACCTTC
cdr3_aa: CASNFRGRGYTF

j_call: TRBJ2-1
clone_size: .
v_call: TRBV5-4
d_call: .
cdr3_nt: TGTGCCAGCAGCTTGGGGAAGAATGAGCAGTTCTTC
cdr3_aa: CASSLGKNEQFF

j_call: TRBJ1-2
clone_size: once
v_call: TRBV19
d_call: .
cdr3_nt: TGTGCCAGTAGTCGGACGGCTGGCTATGGCTACACCTTC
cdr3_aa: CASSRTAGYGYTF

j_call: TRBJ2-1
clone_size: .
v_call: TRBV7-9
d_call: .
cdr3_nt: TGTGCCAGCAGCTCGGACAGCCTGATATCCTACAATGAGCAGTTCTTC
cdr3_aa: CASSSDSLISYNEQFF

j_call: TRBJ1-4
clone_size: .
v_call: TRBV27
d_call: .
cdr3_nt: TGTGCCAGCATTTACCACTGTATGCGACGTAGTAATGAAAAACTGTTTTTT
cdr3_aa: CASIYHCMRRSNEKLFF

j_call: TRBJ2-1
clone_size: .
v_call: TRBV18
d_call: TRBD2
cdr3_nt: TGTGCCAGCTCACCAGTAGCGGGAAGCTCCTACAATGAGCAGTTCTTC
cdr3_aa: CASSPVAGSSYNEQFF

j_call: TRBJ2-7
clone_size: .
v_call: TRBV2
d_call: TRBD1
cdr3_nt: TGTGCCATCTCACAGGGGCCAACGTACGAGCAGTACTTC
cdr3_aa: CAISQGPTYEQYF

j_call: TRBJ2-7
clone_size: .
v_call: TRBV5-5
d_call: .
cdr3_nt: TGTGCCAGCAGCTCGCCCCTGGGGGCCTACGAGCAGTACTTC
cdr3_aa: CASSSPLGAYEQYF

j_call: TRBJ1-2
clone_size: .
v_call: TRBV6-5
d_call: TRBD1
cdr3_nt: TGTGCCAGCTGTAAGGGGGCGGTCTATGGCTACACCTTC
cdr3_aa: CASCKGAVYGYTF

j_call: TRBJ1-6
clone_size: .
v_call: TRBV6-6
d_call: .
cdr3_nt: TGTGCCAGCACTAACGGGGGGGTCTCTTCACCCCTCCACTTT
cdr3_aa: CASTNGGVSSPLHF

j_call: TRBJ2-3
clone_size: .
v_call: TRBV9
d_call: .
cdr3_nt: TGTGCCAGCAGCGTGGGGGGACGAGCCGATACGCAGTATTTT
cdr3_aa: CASSVGGRADTQYF

j_call: TRBJ2-3
clone_size: .
v_call: TRBV5-1
d_call: .
cdr3_nt: TGCGCCAGCAGCTTGGCGCCCGACTCCAGCACAGATACGCAGTATTTT
cdr3_aa: CASSLAPDSSTDTQYF

j_call: TRBJ2-2
clone_size: .
v_call: TRBV19
d_call: .
cdr3_nt: TGTGCCAGTAGTACCGACAGCTGGGTGGGCACCGGGGAGCTGTTTTTT
cdr3_aa: CASSTDSWVGTGELFF

j_call: TRBJ1-2
clone_size: once
v_call: TRBV6-5
d_call: .
cdr3_nt: TGTGCCAGCAGAGCACCGGGACTAGGGAGCTATGGCTACACCTTC
cdr3_aa: CASRAPGLGSYGYTF

j_call: TRBJ1-1
clone_size: few
v_call: TRBV7-9
d_call: .
cdr3_nt: TGTGCCAGCAGCTTAGGGGCGAACACTGAAGCTTTCTTT
cdr3_aa: CASSLGANTEAFF

j_call: TRBJ2-1
clone_size: .
v_call: TRBV9
d_call: .
cdr3_nt: TGTGCCAGCAGCGTAGCTACGGACAGAGTGATGGGCAATGAGCAGTTCTTC
cdr3_aa: CASSVATDRVMGNEQFF

j_call: TRBJ1-1
clone_size: few
v_call: TRBV4-1
d_call: .
cdr3_nt: TGCGCCAGCAGCCAAACCTCAGGGGACACTGAAGCTTTCTTT
cdr3_aa: CASSQTSGDTEAFF

j_call: TRBJ2-7
clone_size: .
v_call: TRBV6-1
d_call: .
cdr3_nt: TGTGCCAGCAGTGGGGCAGGGTGGGAGCAGTACTTC
cdr3_aa: CASSGAGWEQYF

j_call: TRBJ2-5
clone_size: .
v_call: TRBV9
d_call: TRBD2
cdr3_nt: TGTGCCAGCAGCGCGGGGTGGACTAGCGGAGGCCAAGAGACCCAGTACTTC
cdr3_aa: CASSAGWTSGGQETQYF

j_call: TRBJ2-2
clone_size: .
v_call: TRBV7-6
d_call: .
cdr3_nt: TGTGCCAGCAGCTCTCAGTTGGGAACCCCCGGGGAGCTGTTTTTT
cdr3_aa: CASSSQLGTPGELFF

j_call: TRBJ2-7
clone_size: .
v_call: TRBV13
d_call: .
cdr3_nt: TGTGCCAGCAGCTTAGAAGGCTCCTACGAGCAGTACTTC
cdr3_aa: CASSLEGSYEQYF

j_call: TRBJ1-4
clone_size: few
v_call: TRBV5-4
d_call: TRBD1
cdr3_nt: TGTGCCAGCAGCTTGGGGCCAGGGGGCGATGAAAAACTGTTTTTT
cdr3_aa: CASSLGPGGDEKLFF

j_call: TRBJ1-5
clone_size: .
v_call: TRBV9
d_call: .
cdr3_nt: TGTGCCAGCAGCGTCGAGGGCGATCGGCCCCAGCATTTT
cdr3_aa: CASSVEGDRPQHF

j_call: TRBJ2-7
clone_size: .
v_call: TRBV2
d_call: .
cdr3_nt: TGTGCCAGCAGTGCACAAGCCTACGAGCAGTACTTC
cdr3_aa: CASSAQAYEQYF

j_call: TRBJ2-3
clone_size: .
v_call: TRBV2
d_call: .
cdr3_nt: TGTGCCAGCAGTGCTTCTGTTGCCCACCCGGGCGATACGCAGTATTTT
cdr3_aa: CASSASVAHPGDTQYF

j_call: TRBJ1-6
clone_size: few
v_call: TRBV6-5
d_call: TRBD1
cdr3_nt: TGTGCCAGCAGCCGGACAGGGGTGGATTCACCCCTCCACTTT
cdr3_aa: CASSRTGVDSPLHF

j_call: TRBJ1-4
clone_size: .
v_call: TRBV19
d_call: .
cdr3_nt: TGTGCCAGTAGTATGAGGAAGAGTGCGGCTAATGAAAAACTGTTTTTT
cdr3_aa: CASSMRKSAANEKLFF

j_call: TRBJ1-6
clone_size: .
v_call: TRBV9
d_call: TRBD1
cdr3_nt: TGTGCCAGCAGCGTAGAAGGGACAGGGGTATCACCCCTCCACTTT
cdr3_aa: CASSVEGTGVSPLHF

j_call: TRBJ1-4
clone_size: .
v_call: TRBV5-6
d_call: .
cdr3_nt: TGTGCCAGCAGCAGGGCGTATAATGAAAAACTGTTTTTT
cdr3_aa: CASSRAYNEKLFF

j_call: TRBJ1-2
clone_size: .
v_call: TRBV9
d_call: TRBD1
cdr3_nt: TGTGCCAGCAGCCCAGGGGACAGGGTCTTAATTGGCTACACCTTC
cdr3_aa: CASSPGDRVLIGYTF

j_call: TRBJ1-2
clone_size: .
v_call: TRBV2
d_call: .
cdr3_nt: TGTGCCAGCCAGGGACTTAACTATGGCTACACCTTC
cdr3_aa: CASQGLNYGYTF

j_call: TRBJ1-3
clone_size: .
v_call: TRBV5-1
d_call: .
cdr3_nt: TGCGCCAGCAGTGTGGGCGACTCTGGAAACACCATATATTTT
cdr3_aa: CASSVGDSGNTIYF

j_call: TRBJ2-7
clone_size: .
v_call: TRBV4-2
d_call: .
cdr3_nt: TGTGCCAGCAGCCAAGGGTATGGATCTAACAGGCCCTACGAGCAGTACTTC
cdr3_aa: CASSQGYGSNRPYEQYF

j_call: TRBJ1-4
clone_size: .
v_call: TRBV5-1
d_call: .
cdr3_nt: TGCGCCAGCAGCTTGTCGGGGGGCTCTGAAAAACTGTTTTTT
cdr3_aa: CASSLSGGSEKLFF

j_call: TRBJ2-5
clone_size: .
v_call: TRBV15
d_call: .
cdr3_nt: TGTGCCACCAGCAGAGATGGGGGGGGCCCGGAGACCCAGTACTTC
cdr3_aa: CATSRDGGGPETQYF

j_call: TRBJ1-1
clone_size: .
v_call: TRBV5-6
d_call: .
cdr3_nt: TGTGCCAGCAGCTTGGAGGTAGGGAGGGTGATGCCTGAAGCTTTCTTT
cdr3_aa: CASSLEVGRVMPEAFF

j_call: TRBJ1-2
clone_size: once
v_call: TRBV5-1
d_call: TRBD1
cdr3_nt: TGCGCCAGCAGGCTCCGGGACAGTCAAAATCTGGGCTACACCTTC
cdr3_aa: CASRLRDSQNLGYTF

j_call: TRBJ1-2
clone_size: .
v_call: TRBV5-6
d_call: .
cdr3_nt: TGTGCCAGCAGCTTGGGGCACGGGAACTATGGCTACACCTTC
cdr3_aa: CASSLGHGNYGYTF

j_call: TRBJ2-1
clone_size: .
v_call: TRBV9
d_call: .
cdr3_nt: TGTGCCAGCAGCGAAGGACAGCACAATGAGCAGTTCTTC
cdr3_aa: CASSEGQHNEQFF

j_call: TRBJ1-1
clone_size: .
v_call: TRBV6-5
d_call: .
cdr3_nt: TGTGCCAGCAGTTCCCGGACCAGGGGCACTGAAGCTTTCTTT
cdr3_aa: CASSSRTRGTEAFF

j_call: TRBJ2-7
clone_size: .
v_call: TRBV6-5
d_call: TRBD1
cdr3_nt: TGTGCCAGCAGTTCCGGGACAGGGGGTGGCTACGAGCAGTACTTC
cdr3_aa: CASSSGTGGGYEQYF

j_call: TRBJ1-2
clone_size: .
v_call: TRBV6-5
d_call: .
cdr3_nt: TGTGCCAGCAGTTACTCGAATGTGGCCGCCTATGGCTACACCTTC
cdr3_aa: CASSYSNVAAYGYTF

j_call: TRBJ2-5
clone_size: .
v_call: TRBV5-1
d_call: .
cdr3_nt: TGCGCCAGCAGCTTGGTGGGTCTTAGGGACCAAGAGACCCAGTACTTC
cdr3_aa: CASSLVGLRDQETQYF

j_call: TRBJ1-1
clone_size: .
v_call: TRBV15
d_call: TRBD1
cdr3_nt: TGTGCCACCAGCGCTCACCATCCCGGGACAGGGAGCACTGAAGCTTTCTTT
cdr3_aa: CATSAHHPGTGSTEAFF

j_call: TRBJ1-6
clone_size: few
v_call: TRBV6-5
d_call: .
cdr3_nt: TGTGCCAGCAGTTACTCGTGGGGGAACCCCAATTCACCCCTCCACTTT
cdr3_aa: CASSYSWGNPNSPLHF

j_call: TRBJ1-6
clone_size: .
v_call: TRBV10-1
d_call: .
cdr3_nt: TGCGCCAGCAGTGACGGCACCCATTCACCCCTCCACTTT
cdr3_aa: CASSDGTHSPLHF

j_call: TRBJ1-5
clone_size: few
v_call: TRBV5-1
d_call: .
cdr3_nt: TGCGCCAGCAGCACGGGGGACGGTGGGGCCAATCAGCCCCAGCATTTT
cdr3_aa: CASSTGDGGANQPQHF

j_call: TRBJ2-5
clone_size: .
v_call: TRBV4-2
d_call: TRBD1
cdr3_nt: TGTGCCAGCAGCCAAGCCAGGGGGAAAGAGACCCAGTACTTC
cdr3_aa: CASSQARGKETQYF

j_call: TRBJ2-5
clone_size: .
v_call: TRBV5-6
d_call: .
cdr3_nt: TGTGCCAGCAGCTCTTACAGGGTACAAGAGACCCAGTACTTC
cdr3_aa: CASSSYRVQETQYF

j_call: TRBJ1-1
clone_size: few
v_call: TRBV10-3
d_call: .
cdr3_nt: TGTGCCATCAGTGTCGGGGGGGATGGCACTGAAGCTTTCTTT
cdr3_aa: CAISVGGDGTEAFF

j_call: TRBJ1-1
clone_size: few
v_call: TRBV11-1
d_call: .
cdr3_nt: TGTGCCAGCAGCTGGGGGGTGAACACTGAAGCTTTCTTT
cdr3_aa: CASSWGVNTEAFF

j_call: TRBJ1-1
clone_size: .
v_call: TRBV7-8
d_call: .
cdr3_nt: TGTGCCAGCAGCTCATCTGGAGGTGAAGCTTTCTTT
cdr3_aa: CASSSSGGEAFF

j_call: TRBJ1-1
clone_size: .
v_call: TRBV29-1
d_call: .
cdr3_nt: TGCAGCGCCAGACACAGTGAAGCTTTCTTT
cdr3_aa: CSARHSEAFF

j_call: TRBJ1-6
clone_size: .
v_call: TRBV6-1
d_call: .
cdr3_nt: TGTGCCAGCAGTGAAGCTGGGAGAGCCTCCTATAATTCACCCCTCCACTTT
cdr3_aa: CASSEAGRASYNSPLHF

j_call: TRBJ2-1
clone_size: few
v_call: TRBV2
d_call: TRBD2
cdr3_nt: TGTGCCAGCAGTTTAGGGACTAGCGTGCCCAATGAGCAGTTCTTC
cdr3_aa: CASSLGTSVPNEQFF

j_call: TRBJ1-3
clone_size: .
v_call: TRBV5-6
d_call: .
cdr3_nt: TGTGCCAGCAGCTTTTACGGGTATAGTGGAAACACCATATATTTT
cdr3_aa: CASSFYGYSGNTIYF